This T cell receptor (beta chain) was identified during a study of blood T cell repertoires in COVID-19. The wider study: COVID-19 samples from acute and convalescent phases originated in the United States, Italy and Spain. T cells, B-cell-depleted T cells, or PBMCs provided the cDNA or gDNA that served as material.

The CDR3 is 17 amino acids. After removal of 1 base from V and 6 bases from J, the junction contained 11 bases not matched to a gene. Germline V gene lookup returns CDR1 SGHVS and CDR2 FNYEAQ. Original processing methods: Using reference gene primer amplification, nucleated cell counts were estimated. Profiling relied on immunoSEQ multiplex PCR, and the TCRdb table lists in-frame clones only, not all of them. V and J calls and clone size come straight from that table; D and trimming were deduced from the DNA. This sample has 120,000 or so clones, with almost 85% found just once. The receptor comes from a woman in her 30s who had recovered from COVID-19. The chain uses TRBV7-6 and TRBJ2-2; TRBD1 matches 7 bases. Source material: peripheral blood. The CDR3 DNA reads TGTGCCAGCAGCTTAGGTGCCGGGACAGCAATCCCCGGGGAGCTGTTTTTT. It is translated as CASSLGAGTAIPGELFF.